This T cell receptor (beta chain) was identified in a study of T cells in Graves' hyperthyroidism and ophthalmopathy (dated by TCRdb to between 2018 and 2021). For context, the study as a whole: Peripheral blood was sampled at the time of initial diagnosis, prior to any treatment. The paper reports TCR Vbeta CDR3 sequencing of more than 120 peripheral blood samples: over 40 ophthalmopathy, under 85 hyperthyroidism and about 17 progressor patients. Following sampling, methimazole starting at 30 mg daily was given to hyperthyroidism patients, and high-dose intravenous methylprednisolone was given to ophthalmopathy patients. The 100 discovery patients were randomly divided into training and test sets at a 7:3 ratio. Prospective prediction of ophthalmopathy was tested in an independent validation cohort of approximately 18 hyperthyroidism patients and around 16 patients who later progressed to ophthalmopathy. A discovery cohort of about a hundred patients, about 44 with Graves' ophthalmopathy and about 58 with stable Graves' hyperthyroidism, was used to find distinguishing TCR V-J signatures. In more than five Graves' hyperthyroidism patients, the study also compared T-cell repertoires from thyroid tissue with T-cell repertoires from blood.

General conclusions and limits of the study: Blood samples also contained most of the expanded thyroid clonotypes (frequency above 0.001), which suggests that blood repertoires may reflect thyroid immune responses. In validation, the model predicted progression to ophthalmopathy a median of about 6.5 months before onset, with approximately 71% sensitivity and 72.22% specificity. Ophthalmopathy was separated from stable hyperthyroidism by a 13 V-J signature model, with about 86% sensitivity and approximately 81% specificity obtained in cross-validation and 80%/75% obtained in testing. No statistical method was used to set the sample size in advance, and investigators knew the group allocation.

This clonotype was recorded many times. The antigen this receptor binds is unknown. No quality values exist for individual bases; no much larger clone is one base distant. Including cysteine and phenylalanine, the CDR3 has 16 amino acids. CDR3 DNA only is kept here, 48 bases in frame from base 1. V ends up 0 bases short and J 2 bases short, with an unmatched junction base count of 7. Based on the germline V gene (reference sequence), the CDR1 and CDR2 sequences are DFQATT and SNEGSKA. A patient counted as having stable Graves' hyperthyroidism if no progression to ophthalmopathy occurred over 18 months of follow-up. Hyperthyroidism patients were newly diagnosed, had a disease duration of under 2 months, and were aged 18 to 65 years. Exclusion was applied to patients with uncontrolled infections, other autoimmune diseases, pregnancy or lactation. Diagnoses were based on clinical symptoms, serum thyroxine and TRAb, thyroid ultrasound and orbital computed tomography. PBMCs were separated from roughly 9.6 ml of fresh peripheral blood using Ficoll-Paque density gradient centrifugation. Total RNA was extracted with Trizol reagent, and quality was checked on an Agilent 2100 Bioanalyzer.

TCR beta CDR3 regions were amplified from RNA transcripts. A first-round RT-PCR of the TCR CDR3 used the HTBI primer set with the Qiagen OneStep RT-PCR kit. Libraries were constructed in a second round of multiplex PCR, after which size selection and purification were carried out. Sequencing of the libraries was done on an Illumina HiSeq2000 using paired-end 100 bp reads. The study's own analysis went as follows. SOAPnuke was used to process the raw data, with reads discarded if the reads contained adapters or uncalled bases, had a mean Phred below 15, or lacked an exact constant-primer or identifier match. High-quality paired reads were merged using COPE v1.2.5, and each unique nucleotide sequence was defined as a clonotype. MiTCR v1.1 was used to align clonotypes to the IMGT TRBV, TRBD and TRBJ reference segments. Only V-J combinations with frequency above 0.0001, covering approximately 99% of repertoires, were analysed. A TCS score was defined as the ratio between F50 (clonal expansion) and ExV (chaos), using BLOSUM62-based TCRdist between CDR3 peptides within each V-J. Welch's t-statistics and random forest reduced around 510 V-J features to roughly 13, which were used in a naive Bayes classifier (R e1071). In-frame beta chains were kept once TCRdb had trimmed the public reads at Q25 with fastp and called clones with MiXCR. CDR3 protein sequences are deduplicated, and each keeps its most common genes and DNA. TCRdb, not the authors, supplied the V and J calls. The sample table records more than 650,000 distinct CDR3 sequences; about 15% of these occur just once. Roughly 10% of the sample belongs to the ten largest clones.

The receptor's source is a woman between 18 and 29 years old with Graves' hyperthyroidism. Sequenced: blood. Here the chain combines TRBV20-1 and TRBJ2-5, with 9 central nucleotides matching TRBD2. Here the CDR3 is given as CSARDLGSGGQETQYF. The DNA is TGCAGTGCTAGAGACCTGGGTAGCGGGGGTCAAGAGACCCAGTACTTC.